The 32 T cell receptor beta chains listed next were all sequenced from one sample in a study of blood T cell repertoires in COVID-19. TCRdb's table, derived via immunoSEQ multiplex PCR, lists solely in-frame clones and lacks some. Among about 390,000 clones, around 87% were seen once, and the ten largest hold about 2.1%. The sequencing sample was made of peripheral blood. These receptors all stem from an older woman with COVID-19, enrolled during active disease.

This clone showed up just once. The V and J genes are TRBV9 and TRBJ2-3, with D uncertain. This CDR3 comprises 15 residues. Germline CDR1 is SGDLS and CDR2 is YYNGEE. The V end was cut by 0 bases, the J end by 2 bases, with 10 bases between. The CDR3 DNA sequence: TGTGCCAGCAGCGTAGCTACTTGGGCCACAGATACGCAGTATTTT. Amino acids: CASSVATWATDTQYF.

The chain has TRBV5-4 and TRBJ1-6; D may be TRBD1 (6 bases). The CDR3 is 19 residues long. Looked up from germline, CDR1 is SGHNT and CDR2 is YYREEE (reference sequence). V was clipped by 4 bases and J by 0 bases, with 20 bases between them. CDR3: CASSAGRGDKSSYNSPLHF. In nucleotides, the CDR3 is TGTGCCAGCAGCGCCGGTCGGGGGGACAAGAGCTCCTATAATTCACCCCTCCACTTT.

CDR3 protein: CASSGKQGGGGYTF. CDR3 nucleotides: TGCGCCAGCAGTGGAAAGCAGGGAGGGGGGGGCTACACCTTC. This chain uses TRBV10-1 with TRBJ1-2, with D possibly being TRBD1 (6 bases). In germline, CDR1 is WNHNN, CDR2 SYGVQD (reference sequence). Trimming took 4 bases from V and 8 from J, leaving 17 bases between them. The CDR3 consists of 14 residues.

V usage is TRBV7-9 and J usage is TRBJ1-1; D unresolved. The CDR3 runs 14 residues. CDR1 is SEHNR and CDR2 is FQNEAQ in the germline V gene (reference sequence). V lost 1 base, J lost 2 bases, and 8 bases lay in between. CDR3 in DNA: TGTGCCAGCAGCTTAGGGGCCAGCAACACTGAAGCTTTCTTT. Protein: CASSLGASNTEAFF.

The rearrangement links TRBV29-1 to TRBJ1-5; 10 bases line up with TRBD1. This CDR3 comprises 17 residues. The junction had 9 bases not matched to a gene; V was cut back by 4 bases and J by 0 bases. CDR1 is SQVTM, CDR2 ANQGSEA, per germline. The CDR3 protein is CSVVWDRGWGSNQPQHF. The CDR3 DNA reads TGCAGCGTTGTGTGGGACAGGGGATGGGGTAGCAATCAGCCCCAGCATTTT. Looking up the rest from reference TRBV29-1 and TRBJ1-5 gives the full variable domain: SAVISQKPSRDICQRGTSLTIQCQVDSQVTMMFWYRQQPGQSLTLIATANQGSEATYESGFVIDKFPISRPNLTFSTLTVSNMSPEDSSIYLCSVVWDRGWGSNQPQHFGDGTRLSIL.

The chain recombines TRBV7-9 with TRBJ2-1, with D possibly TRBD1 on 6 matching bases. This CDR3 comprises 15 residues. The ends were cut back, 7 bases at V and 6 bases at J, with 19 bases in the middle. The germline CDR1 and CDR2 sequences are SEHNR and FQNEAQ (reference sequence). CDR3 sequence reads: CASTTQGVPSNEQFF. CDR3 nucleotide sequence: TGTGCCAGCACCACACAGGGAGTGCCAAGCAATGAGCAGTTCTTC. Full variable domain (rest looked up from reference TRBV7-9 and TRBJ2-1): DTGVSQNPRHKITKRGQNVTFRCDPISEHNRLYWYRQTLGQGPEFLTYFQNEAQLEKSRLLSDRFSAERPKGSFSTLEIQRTEQGDSAMYLCASTTQGVPSNEQFFGPGTRLTVL.

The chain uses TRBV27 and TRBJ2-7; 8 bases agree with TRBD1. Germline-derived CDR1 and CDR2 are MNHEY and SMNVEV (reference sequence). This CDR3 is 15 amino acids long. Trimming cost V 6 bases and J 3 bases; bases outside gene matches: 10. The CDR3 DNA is TGTGCCAGCAGGGTTTATTTGGACAGGGTCTACGAGCAGTACTTC. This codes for CASRVYLDRVYEQYF.

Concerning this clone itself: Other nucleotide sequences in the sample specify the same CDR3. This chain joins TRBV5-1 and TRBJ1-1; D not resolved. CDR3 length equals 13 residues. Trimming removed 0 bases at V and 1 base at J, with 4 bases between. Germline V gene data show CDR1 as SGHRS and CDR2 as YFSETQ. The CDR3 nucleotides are TGCGCCAGCAGCTTGGCAGGGAACACTGAAGCTTTCTTT. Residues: CASSLAGNTEAFF.

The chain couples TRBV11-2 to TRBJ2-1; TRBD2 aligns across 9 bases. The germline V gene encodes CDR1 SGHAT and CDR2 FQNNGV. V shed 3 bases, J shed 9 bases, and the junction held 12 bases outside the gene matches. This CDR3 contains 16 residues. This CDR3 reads CASSLQAGGWYSEQFF. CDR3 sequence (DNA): TGTGCCAGCAGCTTGCAAGCGGGGGGTTGGTATAGTGAGCAGTTCTTC.

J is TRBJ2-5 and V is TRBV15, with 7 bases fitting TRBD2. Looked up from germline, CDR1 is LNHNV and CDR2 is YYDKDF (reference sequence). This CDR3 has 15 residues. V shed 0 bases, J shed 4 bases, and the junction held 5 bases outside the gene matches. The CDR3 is CATSRDAGRGETQYF. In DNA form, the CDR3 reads TGTGCCACCAGCAGAGATGCAGGGAGGGGAGAGACCCAGTACTTC.

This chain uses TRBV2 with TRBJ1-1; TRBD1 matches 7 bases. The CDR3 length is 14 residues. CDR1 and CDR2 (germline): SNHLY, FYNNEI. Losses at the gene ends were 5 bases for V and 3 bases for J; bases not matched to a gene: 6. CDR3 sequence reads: CASSTDRWDTEAFF. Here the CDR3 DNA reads TGTGCCAGCAGTACGGACAGGTGGGACACTGAAGCTTTCTTT.

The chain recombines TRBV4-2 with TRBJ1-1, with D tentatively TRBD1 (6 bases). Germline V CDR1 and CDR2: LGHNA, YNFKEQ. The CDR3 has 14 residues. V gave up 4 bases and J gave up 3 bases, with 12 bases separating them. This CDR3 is CASSPGHRDTEAFF. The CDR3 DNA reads TGTGCCAGCAGCCCCGGCCACAGGGACACTGAAGCTTTCTTT.

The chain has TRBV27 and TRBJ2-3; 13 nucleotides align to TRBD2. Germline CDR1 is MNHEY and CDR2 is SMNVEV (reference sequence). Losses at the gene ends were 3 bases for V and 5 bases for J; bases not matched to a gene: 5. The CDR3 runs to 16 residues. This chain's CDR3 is CASSLTSGGSIDTQYF. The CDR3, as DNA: TGTGCCAGCAGTTTGACTAGCGGGGGGTCTATAGATACGCAGTATTTT.

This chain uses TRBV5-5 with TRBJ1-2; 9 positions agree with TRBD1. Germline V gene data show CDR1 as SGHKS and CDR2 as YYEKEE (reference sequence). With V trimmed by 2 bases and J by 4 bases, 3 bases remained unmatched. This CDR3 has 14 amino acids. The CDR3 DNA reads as TGTGCCAGCAGCTTCGACAGGGGGTCCTATGGCTACACCTTC. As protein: CASSFDRGSYGYTF.

CDR3 region: CASSLSGGAYEQYF. The CDR3 DNA sequence: TGTGCCAGCAGCCTGAGCGGGGGCGCATACGAGCAGTACTTC. The V gene is TRBV3-1 (or the pseudogene TRBV3-2), the J gene TRBJ2-7, with TRBD2 identical over 8 bases. Germline CDR1 and CDR2: LGHDT and YNNKEL (reference sequence). CDR3 length equals 14 residues. The V segment lost 4 bases and the J segment 4 bases; nucleotides outside the gene matches: 6.

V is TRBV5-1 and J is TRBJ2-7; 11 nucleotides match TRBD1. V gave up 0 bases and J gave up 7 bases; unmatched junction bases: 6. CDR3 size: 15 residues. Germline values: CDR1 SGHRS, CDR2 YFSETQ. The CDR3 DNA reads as TGCGCCAGCAGCTTGGCCGGGACAGGGGGGACTGAGCAGTACTTC. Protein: CASSLAGTGGTEQYF.

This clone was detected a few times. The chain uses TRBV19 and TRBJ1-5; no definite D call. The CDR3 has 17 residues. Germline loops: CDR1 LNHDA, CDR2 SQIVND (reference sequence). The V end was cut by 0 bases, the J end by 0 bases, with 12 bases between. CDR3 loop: CASSIDPRLDSNQPQHF. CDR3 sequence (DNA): TGTGCCAGTAGTATAGACCCCCGCCTAGATAGCAATCAGCCCCAGCATTTT.

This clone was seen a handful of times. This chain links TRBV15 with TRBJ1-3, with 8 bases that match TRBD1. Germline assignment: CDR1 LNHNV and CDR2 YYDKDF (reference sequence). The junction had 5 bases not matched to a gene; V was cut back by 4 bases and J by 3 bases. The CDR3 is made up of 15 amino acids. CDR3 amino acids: CATSIRTGNGNTIYF. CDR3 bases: TGTGCCACCAGCATTCGGACAGGGAATGGAAACACCATATATTTT.

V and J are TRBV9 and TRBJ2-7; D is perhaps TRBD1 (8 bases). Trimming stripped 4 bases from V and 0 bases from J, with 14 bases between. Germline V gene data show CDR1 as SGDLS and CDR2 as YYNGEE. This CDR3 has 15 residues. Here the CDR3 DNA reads TGTGCCAGCAGCAAACAGGGGGGGATCTCCTACGAGCAGTACTTC. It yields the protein CASSKQGGISYEQYF.

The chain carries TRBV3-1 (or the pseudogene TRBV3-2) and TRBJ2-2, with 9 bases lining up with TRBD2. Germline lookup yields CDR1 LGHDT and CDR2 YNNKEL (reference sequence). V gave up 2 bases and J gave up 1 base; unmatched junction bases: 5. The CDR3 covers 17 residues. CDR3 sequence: CASSQPVLAGNTGELFF. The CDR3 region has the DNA TGTGCCAGCAGCCAACCAGTACTAGCGGGGAACACCGGGGAGCTGTTTTTT.

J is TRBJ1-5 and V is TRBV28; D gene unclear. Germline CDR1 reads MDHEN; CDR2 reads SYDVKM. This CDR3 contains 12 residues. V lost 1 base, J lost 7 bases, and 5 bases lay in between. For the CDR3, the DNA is TGTGCCAGCAGTTTATTGGGCCAGCCCCAGCATTTT. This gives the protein CASSLLGQPQHF. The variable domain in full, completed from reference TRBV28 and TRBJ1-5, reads DVKVTQSSRYLVKRTGEKVFLECVQDMDHENMFWYRQDPGLGLRLIYFSYDVKMKEKGDIPEGYSVSREKKERFSLILESASTNQTSMYLCASSLLGQPQHFGDGTRLSIL.

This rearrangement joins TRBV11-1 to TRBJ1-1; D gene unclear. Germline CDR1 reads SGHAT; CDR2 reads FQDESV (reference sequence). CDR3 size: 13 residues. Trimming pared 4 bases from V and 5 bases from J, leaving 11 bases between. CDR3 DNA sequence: TGTGCCAGCAGCTACGGGTTTCGAACTGAAGCTTTCTTT. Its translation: CASSYGFRTEAFF.

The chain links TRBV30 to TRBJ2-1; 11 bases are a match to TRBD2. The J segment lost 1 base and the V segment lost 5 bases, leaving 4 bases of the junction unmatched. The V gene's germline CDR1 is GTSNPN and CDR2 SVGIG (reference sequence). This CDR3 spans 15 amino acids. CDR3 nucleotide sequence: TGTGCCTGGTCGACTAGCGGGACATCCTACAATGAGCAGTTCTTC. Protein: CAWSTSGTSYNEQFF.

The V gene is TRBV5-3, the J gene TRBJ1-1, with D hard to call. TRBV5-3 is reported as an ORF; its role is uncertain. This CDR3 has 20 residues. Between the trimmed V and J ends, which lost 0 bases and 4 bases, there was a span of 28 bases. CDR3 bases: TGTGCCAGAAGCTTGGCCCGGGGAGGGAACGGGTTAGATGGATGCACTGAAGCTTTCTTT. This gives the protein CARSLARGGNGLDGCTEAFF.

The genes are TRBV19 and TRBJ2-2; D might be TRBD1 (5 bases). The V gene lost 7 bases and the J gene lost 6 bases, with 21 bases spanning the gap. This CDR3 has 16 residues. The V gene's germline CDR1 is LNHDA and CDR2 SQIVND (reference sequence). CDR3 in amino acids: CASTTIPGLRAGELFF. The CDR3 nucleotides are TGTGCCAGTACCACCATACCAGGGTTAAGGGCCGGGGAGCTGTTTTTT.

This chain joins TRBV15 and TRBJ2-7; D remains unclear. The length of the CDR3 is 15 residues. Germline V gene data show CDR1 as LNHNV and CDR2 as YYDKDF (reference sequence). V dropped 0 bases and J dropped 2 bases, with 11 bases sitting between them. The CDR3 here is CATSRDLTPTYEQYF. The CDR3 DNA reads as TGTGCCACCAGCAGAGATCTAACCCCTACCTACGAGCAGTACTTC.

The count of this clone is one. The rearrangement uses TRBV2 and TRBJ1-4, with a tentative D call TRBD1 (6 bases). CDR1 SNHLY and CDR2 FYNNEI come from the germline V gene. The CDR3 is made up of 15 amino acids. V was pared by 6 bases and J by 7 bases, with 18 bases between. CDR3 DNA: TGTGCCAGCAGGTCCCGGGGGGGGGCTCTTGAAAAACTGTTTTTT. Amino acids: CASRSRGGALEKLFF. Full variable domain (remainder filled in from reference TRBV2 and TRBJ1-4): EPEVTQTPSHQVTQMGQEVILRCVPISNHLYFYWYRQILGQKVEFLVSFYNNEISEKSEIFDDQFSVERPDGSNFTLKIRSTKLEDSAMYFCASRSRGGALEKLFFGSGTQLSVL.

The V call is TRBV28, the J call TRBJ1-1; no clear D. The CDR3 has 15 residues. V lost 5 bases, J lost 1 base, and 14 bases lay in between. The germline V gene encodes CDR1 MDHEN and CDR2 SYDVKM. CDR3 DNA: TGTGCCAGCAGTACCTCTGGGCGGGGGAACACTGAAGCTTTCTTT. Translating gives CASSTSGRGNTEAFF.

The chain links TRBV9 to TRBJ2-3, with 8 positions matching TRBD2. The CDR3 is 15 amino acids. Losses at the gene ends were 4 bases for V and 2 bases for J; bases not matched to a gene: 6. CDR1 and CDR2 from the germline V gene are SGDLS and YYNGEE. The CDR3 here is CASSSTGGATDTQYF. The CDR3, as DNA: TGTGCCAGCAGCTCGACCGGGGGGGCCACAGATACGCAGTATTTT.

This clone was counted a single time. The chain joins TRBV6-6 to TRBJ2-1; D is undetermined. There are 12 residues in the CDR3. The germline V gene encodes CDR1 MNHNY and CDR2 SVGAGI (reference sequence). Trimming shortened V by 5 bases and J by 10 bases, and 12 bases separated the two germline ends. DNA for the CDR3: TGTGCCAGCAGTAAACAGAATACGGAGCAGTTCTTC. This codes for CASSKQNTEQFF.

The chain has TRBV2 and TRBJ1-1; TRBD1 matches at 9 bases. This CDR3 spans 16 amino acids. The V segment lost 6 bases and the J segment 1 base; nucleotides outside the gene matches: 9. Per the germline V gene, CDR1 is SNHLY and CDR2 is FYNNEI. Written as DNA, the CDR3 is TGTGCCAGCAGGATTCGACAGGGGGGTGCGAACACTGAAGCTTTCTTT. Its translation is CASRIRQGGANTEAFF.

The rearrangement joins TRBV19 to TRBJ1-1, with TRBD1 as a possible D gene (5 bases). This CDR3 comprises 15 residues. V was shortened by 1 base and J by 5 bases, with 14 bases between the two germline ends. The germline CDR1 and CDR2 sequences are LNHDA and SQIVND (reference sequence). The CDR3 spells CASSIVAGKKTEAFF. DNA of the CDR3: TGTGCCAGTAGTATAGTTGCAGGGAAGAAAACTGAAGCTTTCTTT.